The clone carrying this T cell receptor beta chain has a single count. This sample was included in a study of blood T cell repertoires in COVID-19. Trimming removed 2 bases at V and 9 bases at J, with 10 bases between. Per the germline V gene, CDR1 is SGHTA and CDR2 is FQGNSA. The CDR3 loop spans 13 amino acids. This table comes from immunoSEQ multiplex PCR, and its TCRdb copy is limited to in-frame clones, with some not included. The table lists over 40,000 clones, approximately 84% of them singletons. The specimen sequenced was peripheral blood. This TCR was recovered from a human donor in a cohort sampled during active COVID-19. This chain joins TRBV7-2 and TRBJ2-2; tentative D call: TRBD2 (5 bases). DNA of the CDR3: TGTGCCAGCAGCTTACAGCGAGGGCGGGAGCTGTTTTTT. It yields the protein CASSLQRGRELFF.